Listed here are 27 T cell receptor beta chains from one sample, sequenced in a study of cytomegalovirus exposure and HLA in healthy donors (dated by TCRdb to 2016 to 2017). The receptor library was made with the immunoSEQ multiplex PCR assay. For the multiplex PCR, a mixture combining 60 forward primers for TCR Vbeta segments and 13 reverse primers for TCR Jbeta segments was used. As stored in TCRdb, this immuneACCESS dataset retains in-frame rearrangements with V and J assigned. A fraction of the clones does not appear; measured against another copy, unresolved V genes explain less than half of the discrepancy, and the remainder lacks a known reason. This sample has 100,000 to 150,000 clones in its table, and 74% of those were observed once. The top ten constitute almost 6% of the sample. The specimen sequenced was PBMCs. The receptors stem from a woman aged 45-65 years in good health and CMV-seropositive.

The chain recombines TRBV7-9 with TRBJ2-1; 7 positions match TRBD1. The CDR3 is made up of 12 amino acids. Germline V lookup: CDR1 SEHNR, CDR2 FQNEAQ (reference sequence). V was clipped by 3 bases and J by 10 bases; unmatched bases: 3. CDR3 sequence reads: CASSFTGAEQFF. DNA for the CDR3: TGTGCCAGCAGCTTCACAGGGGCCGAGCAGTTCTTC.

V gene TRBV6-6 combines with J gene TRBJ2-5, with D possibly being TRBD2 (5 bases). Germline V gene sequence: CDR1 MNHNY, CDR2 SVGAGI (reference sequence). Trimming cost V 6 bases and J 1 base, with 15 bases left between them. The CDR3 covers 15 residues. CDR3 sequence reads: CASSRTWSGQETQYF. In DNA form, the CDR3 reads TGTGCCAGCAGCCGCACCTGGAGCGGCCAAGAGACCCAGTACTTC.

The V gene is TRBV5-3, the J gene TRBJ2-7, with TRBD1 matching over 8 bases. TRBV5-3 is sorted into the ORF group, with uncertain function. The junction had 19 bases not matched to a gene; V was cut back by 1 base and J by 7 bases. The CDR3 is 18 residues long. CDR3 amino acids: CARSLSWLGDRSCREQYF. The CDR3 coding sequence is TGTGCCAGAAGCTTGAGTTGGTTGGGGGACAGGAGCTGTCGGGAGCAGTACTTC.

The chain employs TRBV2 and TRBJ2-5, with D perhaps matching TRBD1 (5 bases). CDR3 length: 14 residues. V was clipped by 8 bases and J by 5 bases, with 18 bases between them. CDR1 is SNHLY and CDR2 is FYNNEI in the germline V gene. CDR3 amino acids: CASYPGGAVETQYF. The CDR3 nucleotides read TGTGCCAGCTACCCAGGTGGGGCAGTCGAGACCCAGTACTTC.

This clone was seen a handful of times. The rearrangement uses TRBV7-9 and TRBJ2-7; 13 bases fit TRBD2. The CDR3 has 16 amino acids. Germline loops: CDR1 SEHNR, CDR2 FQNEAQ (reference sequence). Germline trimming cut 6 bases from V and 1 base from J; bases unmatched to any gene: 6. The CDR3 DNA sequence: TGTGCCAGCAGGCCTAAGGGACTAGCGGGGTCCTACGAGCAGTACTTC. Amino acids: CASRPKGLAGSYEQYF.

This CDR3 is CASSFDRAGNQPQHF. CDR3 nucleotides: TGTGCCAGCAGCTTTGACAGGGCCGGGAATCAGCCCCAGCATTTT. This rearrangement joins TRBV7-8 to TRBJ1-5; 7 bases align to TRBD1. V dropped 3 bases and J dropped 4; count of bases not matched to a gene: 6. There are 15 residues in the CDR3. The V gene's germline CDR1 is SGHVS and CDR2 FQNEAQ.

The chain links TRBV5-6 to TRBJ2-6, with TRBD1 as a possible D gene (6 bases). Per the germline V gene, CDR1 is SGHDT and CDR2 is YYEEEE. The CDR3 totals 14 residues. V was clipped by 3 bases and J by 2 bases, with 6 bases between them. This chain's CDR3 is CASSYRAGANVLTF. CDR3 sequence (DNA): TGTGCCAGCAGCTACAGGGCTGGGGCCAACGTCCTGACTTTC.

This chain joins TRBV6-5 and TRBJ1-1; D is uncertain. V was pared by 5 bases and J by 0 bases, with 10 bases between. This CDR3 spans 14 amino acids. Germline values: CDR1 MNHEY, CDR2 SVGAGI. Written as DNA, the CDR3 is TGTGCCAGCAGTCGGGAGGTAATGAACACTGAAGCTTTCTTT. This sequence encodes CASSREVMNTEAFF.

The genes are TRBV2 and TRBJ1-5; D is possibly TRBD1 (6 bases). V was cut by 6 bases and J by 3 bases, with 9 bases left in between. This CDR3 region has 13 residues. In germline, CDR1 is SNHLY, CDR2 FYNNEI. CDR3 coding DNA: TGTGCCAGCAGGAGGACAGCCAATCAGCCCCAGCATTTT. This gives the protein CASRRTANQPQHF.

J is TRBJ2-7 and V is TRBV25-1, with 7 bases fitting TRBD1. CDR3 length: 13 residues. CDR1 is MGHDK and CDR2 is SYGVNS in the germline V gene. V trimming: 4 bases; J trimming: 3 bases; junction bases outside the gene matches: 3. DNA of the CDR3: TGTGCCAGCAGTGCCCCAGGGGGCTACGAGCAGTACTTC. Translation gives CASSAPGGYEQYF.

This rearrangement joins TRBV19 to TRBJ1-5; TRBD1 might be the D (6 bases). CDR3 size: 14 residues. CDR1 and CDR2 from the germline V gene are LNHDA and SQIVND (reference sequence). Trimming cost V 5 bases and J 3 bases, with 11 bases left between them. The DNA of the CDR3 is TGTGCCAGTAGTGATACAGGGCTCAATCAGCCCCAGCATTTT. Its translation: CASSDTGLNQPQHF.

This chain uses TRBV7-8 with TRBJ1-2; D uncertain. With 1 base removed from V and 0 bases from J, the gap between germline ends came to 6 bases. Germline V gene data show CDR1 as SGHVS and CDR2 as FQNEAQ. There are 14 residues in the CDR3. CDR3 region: CASSLGSANYGYTF. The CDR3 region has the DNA TGTGCCAGCAGCTTAGGATCAGCTAACTATGGCTACACCTTC.

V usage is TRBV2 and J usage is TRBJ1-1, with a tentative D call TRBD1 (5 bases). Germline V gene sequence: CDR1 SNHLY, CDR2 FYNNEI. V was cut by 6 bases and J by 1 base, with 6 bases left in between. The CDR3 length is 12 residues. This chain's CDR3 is CASRQGNTEAFF. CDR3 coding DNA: TGTGCCAGCAGGCAGGGGAACACTGAAGCTTTCTTT. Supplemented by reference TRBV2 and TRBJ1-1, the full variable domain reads EPEVTQTPSHQVTQMGQEVILRCVPISNHLYFYWYRQILGQKVEFLVSFYNNEISEKSEIFDDQFSVERPDGSNFTLKIRSTKLEDSAMYFCASRQGNTEAFFGQGTRLTVV.

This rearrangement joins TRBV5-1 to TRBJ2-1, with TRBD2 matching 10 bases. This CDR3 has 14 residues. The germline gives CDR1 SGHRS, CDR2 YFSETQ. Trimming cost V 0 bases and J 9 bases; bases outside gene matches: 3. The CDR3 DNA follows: TGCGCCAGCAGCTTGGAGCTAGCGGGGGTTGAGCAGTTCTTC. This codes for CASSLELAGVEQFF.

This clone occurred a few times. The CDR3 region is CASSAIGRDGYTF. CDR3 in DNA: TGTGCCAGCAGTGCAATTGGGCGGGATGGCTACACCTTC. This sequence joins TRBV25-1 and TRBJ1-2; D is uncertain. The CDR3 consists of 13 residues. In germline, CDR1 is MGHDK, CDR2 SYGVNS. Trimming took off 4 bases at V and 6 bases at J, with 12 bases between the two ends.

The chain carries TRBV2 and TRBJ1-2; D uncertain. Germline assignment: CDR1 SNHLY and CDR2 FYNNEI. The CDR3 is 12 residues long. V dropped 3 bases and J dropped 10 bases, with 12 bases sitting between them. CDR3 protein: CASSDGDVDYTF. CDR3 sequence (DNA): TGTGCCAGCAGTGACGGGGATGTGGACTACACCTTC.

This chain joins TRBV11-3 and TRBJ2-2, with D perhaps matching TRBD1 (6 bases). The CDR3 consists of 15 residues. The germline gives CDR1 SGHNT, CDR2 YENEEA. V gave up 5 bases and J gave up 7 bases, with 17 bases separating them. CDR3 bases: TGTGCCAGCAGCCCTTGGGCAGGGGATAACGGGGAGCTGTTTTTT. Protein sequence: CASSPWAGDNGELFF.

CDR3 protein: CASSYSGGQAGTEAFF. CDR3 bases: TGTGCCAGCAGTTACTCGGGGGGGCAGGCGGGAACTGAAGCTTTCTTT. The chain uses TRBV6-6 and TRBJ1-1; TRBD1 is a possible D gene (6 bases). Germline CDR1 reads MNHNY; CDR2 reads SVGAGI (reference sequence). CDR3 size: 16 residues. With 0 bases removed from V and 5 bases from J, the gap between germline ends came to 16 bases.

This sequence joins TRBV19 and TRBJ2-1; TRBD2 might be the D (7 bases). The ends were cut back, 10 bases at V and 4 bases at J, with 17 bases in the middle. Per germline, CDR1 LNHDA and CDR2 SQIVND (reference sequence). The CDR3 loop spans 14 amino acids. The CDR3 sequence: CATRGAISYNEQFF. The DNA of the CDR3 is TGTGCCACTCGGGGGGCGATTTCGTACAATGAGCAGTTCTTC.

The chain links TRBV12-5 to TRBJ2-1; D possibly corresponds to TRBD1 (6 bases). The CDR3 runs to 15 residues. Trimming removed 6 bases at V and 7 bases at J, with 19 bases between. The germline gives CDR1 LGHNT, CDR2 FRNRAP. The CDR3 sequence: CASGPNRADINEQFF. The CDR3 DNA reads TGTGCTAGTGGACCTAACAGGGCTGACATAAATGAGCAGTTCTTC. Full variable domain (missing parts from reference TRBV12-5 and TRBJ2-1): DARVTQTPRHKVTEMGQEVTMRCQPILGHNTVFWYRQTMMQGLELLAYFRNRAPLDDSGMPKDRFSAEMPDATLATLKIQPSEPRDSAVYFCASGPNRADINEQFFGPGTRLTVL.

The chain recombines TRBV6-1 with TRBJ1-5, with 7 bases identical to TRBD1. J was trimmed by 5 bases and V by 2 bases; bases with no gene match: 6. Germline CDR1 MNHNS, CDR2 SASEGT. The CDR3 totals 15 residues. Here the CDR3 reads CASSESDRAYQPQHF. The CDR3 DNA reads TGTGCCAGCAGTGAATCCGACAGGGCCTATCAGCCCCAGCATTTT.

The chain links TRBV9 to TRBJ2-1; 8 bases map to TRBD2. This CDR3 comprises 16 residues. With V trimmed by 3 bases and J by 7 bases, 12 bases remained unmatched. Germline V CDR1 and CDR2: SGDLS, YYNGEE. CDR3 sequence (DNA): TGTGCCAGCAGCGGCCGCGCGGGGGGTCCAACAAATGAGCAGTTCTTC. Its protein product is CASSGRAGGPTNEQFF.

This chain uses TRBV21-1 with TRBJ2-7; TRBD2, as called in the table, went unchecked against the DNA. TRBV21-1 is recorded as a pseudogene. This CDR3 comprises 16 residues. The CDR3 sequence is CASSSDAYPSSYEQYF. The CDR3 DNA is TGTGCCAGCAGCTCTGATGCGTACCCGAGCTCCTACGAGCAGTACTTC.

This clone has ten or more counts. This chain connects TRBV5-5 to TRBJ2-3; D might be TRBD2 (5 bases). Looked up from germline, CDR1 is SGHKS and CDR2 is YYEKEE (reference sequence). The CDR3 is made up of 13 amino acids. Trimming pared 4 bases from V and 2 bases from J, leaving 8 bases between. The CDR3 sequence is CASSPDFTDTQYF. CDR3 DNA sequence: TGTGCCAGCAGCCCGGACTTCACAGATACGCAGTATTTT.

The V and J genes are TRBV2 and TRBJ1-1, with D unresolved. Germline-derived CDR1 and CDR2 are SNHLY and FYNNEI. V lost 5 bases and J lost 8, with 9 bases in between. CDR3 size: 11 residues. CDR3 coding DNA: TGTGCCAGCAGTATAGCACGGGAAGCTTTCTTT. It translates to CASSIAREAFF.

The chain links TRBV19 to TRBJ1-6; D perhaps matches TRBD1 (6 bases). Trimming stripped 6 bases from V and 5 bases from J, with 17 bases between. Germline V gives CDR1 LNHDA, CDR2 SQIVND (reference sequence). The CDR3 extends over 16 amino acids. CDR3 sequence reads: CASRFTGTRNNSPLHF. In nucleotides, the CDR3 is TGTGCCAGTAGATTTACCGGGACACGGAATAATTCACCCCTCCACTTT.

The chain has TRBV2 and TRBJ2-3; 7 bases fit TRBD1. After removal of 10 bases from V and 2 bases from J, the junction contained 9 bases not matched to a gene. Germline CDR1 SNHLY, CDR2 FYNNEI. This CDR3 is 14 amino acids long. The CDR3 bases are TGTGCCACCAACCCGACAGGGACCACAGATACGCAGTATTTT. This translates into CATNPTGTTDTQYF. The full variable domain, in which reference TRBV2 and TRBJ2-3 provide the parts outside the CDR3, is EPEVTQTPSHQVTQMGQEVILRCVPISNHLYFYWYRQILGQKVEFLVSFYNNEISEKSEIFDDQFSVERPDGSNFTLKIRSTKLEDSAMYFCATNPTGTTDTQYFGPGTRLTVL.